The rows below give T cell receptor beta chains drawn from one sample of a study of chronic HIV infection and antiretroviral therapy. One entry per CDR3 protein results from TCRdb running MiXCR on the 5' RACE reads. Of 39,000 or so distinct CDR3 sequences in the sample, roughly 8.2% were seen once. Sequenced material: peripheral blood. The source is an adult who had HIV and had not received antiretroviral therapy, or was an uninfected healthy control (not recorded which). CDR3s include the opening cysteine and the closing phenylalanine or tryptophan. The D gene is left open where the match is weak. The size of a clone is reported for some rows only, either as once, few or many, or as a class for expanded clones.

>TRBJ2-1|many|.|TRBV28
TGTGCCAGCAGTCCCTCGGGGCGGAGCTCCTACAATGAGCAGTTCTTC
CASSPSGRSSYNEQFF
>TRBJ2-7|many|.|TRBV7-6
TGTGCCAGCAGCTTAGCGGGAGCTGGTAAGGATGAGCAGTACTTC
CASSLAGAGKDEQYF
>TRBJ2-2|.|.|TRBV9
TGTGCCAGCAGCGTTTCCACAGGGACCACCGGGGAGCTGTTTTTT
CASSVSTGTTGELFF
>TRBJ2-5|few|TRBD2|TRBV20-1
TGCAGTGCTAGTCTAGCGGGAGCTGAGACCCAGTACTTC
CSASLAGAETQYF
>TRBJ1-1|many|.|TRBV29-1
TGCAGCGTTGATTACCCCGGGGATGGAACTGAAGCTTTCTTT
CSVDYPGDGTEAFF
>TRBJ2-5|many|.|TRBV28
TGTGCCAGCATGATACCAGGGGTACAAGAGACCCAGTACTTC
CASMIPGVQETQYF
>TRBJ1-2|.|TRBD1|TRBV5-1
TGCGCCAGCAGCTTGGAAGGACAGGGGCCCTATGGCTACACCTTC
CASSLEGQGPYGYTF
>TRBJ2-1|many|.|TRBV24-1
TGTGCCACCAGTGGGTGGGTTGAGCAGTTCTTC
CATSGWVEQFF
>TRBJ1-5|.|.|TRBV6-2/TRBV6-3
TGTGCCAGCAGTAACAATCAGCCCCAGCATTTT
CASSNNQPQHF
>TRBJ2-1|many|TRBD2|TRBV28
TGTGCCACCCTTCGGGCTAGCGGGACGGATGAGCAGTTCTTC
CATLRASGTDEQFF
>TRBJ1-4|many|TRBD1|TRBV29-1
TGCAGCGTTGGGGACAGGGCGAGCGAAAAACTGTTTTTT
CSVGDRASEKLFF
>TRBJ1-5|few|.|TRBV7-3
TGTGCCAGCAGCTTACGAAACGGTCAGCCCCAGCATTTT
CASSLRNGQPQHF
>TRBJ2-2|.|.|TRBV7-8
TGTGCCAGCAGCTTACAGGGAGGTCCCGGGGAGCTGTTTTTT
CASSLQGGPGELFF
>TRBJ1-1|.|.|TRBV21-1
TGTGCCAGCAGCAAAGTGGGCAGGGATGATGAAGCTTTCTTT
CASSKVGRDDEAFF
>TRBJ2-3|many|TRBD2|TRBV10-3
TGTGCCATCAGCGGGGGGACTAGCGGGAGGGACGCAGATACGCAGTATTTT
CAISGGTSGRDADTQYF
>TRBJ1-5|few|.|TRBV7-2
TGTGCCAGCAGCTTAGGAGGGCAGGCCGACAATCAGCCCCAGCATTTT
CASSLGGQADNQPQHF
>TRBJ2-2|few|.|TRBV2
TGTGCCAGCAGGTCGGACAGTTCCGCCGGGGAGCTGTTTTTT
CASRSDSSAGELFF
>TRBJ2-3|many|TRBD1|TRBV28
TGTGCCAGCAGTTCCCCGAGGACAGGCGGCACAGATACGCAGTATTTT
CASSSPRTGGTDTQYF
>TRBJ1-2|.|TRBD1|TRBV28
TGTGCCAGCAGTCCCCTTGTCAAGGGGGCCCAAGGAGGCTACACCTTC
CASSPLVKGAQGGYTF
>TRBJ2-1|.|.|TRBV5-5
TGTGCCAGCTCCCTGGACCTCGGACGGGGGAATGAGCAGTTCTTC
CASSLDLGRGNEQFF
>TRBJ2-7|few|TRBD1|TRBV24-1
TGTGCCACCAGCGGGACTGACAGGGGAGGAACCTACGAGCAGTACTTC
CATSGTDRGGTYEQYF
>TRBJ1-6|few|.|TRBV7-9
TGTGCCAGCAGCTCCCCTGTGGCGAATTCACCCCTCCACTTT
CASSSPVANSPLHF
>TRBJ2-2|few|.|TRBV7-9
TGTGCCAGCAGCTCTGCGACAGCTAGGAACACCGGGGAGCTGTTTTTT
CASSSATARNTGELFF
>TRBJ1-2|many|TRBD1|TRBV28
TGTGCCAGCAGTCGAGTGACAGGGATCTATGGCTACACCTTC
CASSRVTGIYGYTF
>TRBJ2-1|.|TRBD2|TRBV6-5
TGTGCCAGCAGTTATCGTAGCGGGAGCAATGAGCAGTTCTTC
CASSYRSGSNEQFF